This T cell receptor (beta chain) was found in a study of T cell repertoires in cytomegalovirus infection. Turning to the study itself: Indications came from public TCR beta signatures; they pointed to CMV infection and to a matching HLA type.

General study points: Using cumulative public TCR beta family frequency, the authors identified those who carried CMV together with the relevant HLA. Predominance within the ex vivo response was attributable to HLA-C-restricted CMV-specific TCR beta clonotypes.

TCRdb called the reads again in MiXCR, with one record for every CDR3 protein. The data contain about 740,000 distinct CDR3 sequences, roughly a third of them singletons. The CDR3 covers 19 residues. CDR1 LNHDA and CDR2 SQIVND come from the germline V gene (reference sequence). V was trimmed by 5 bases and J by 9 bases, leaving 32 bases between them. In the case of this clonotype: Its antigen remains unknown.

The sequencing input was PBMCs. The sequence was collected from a human donor in good health (CMV status not recorded). Some clones in this sample may be carry-over from other donors' samples. The chain uses TRBV19 and TRBJ2-1; no firm D call. The CDR3 bases are TGTGCCAGTAGTCAGGTACTTAAGACTCCGGGTTCTCAGGCTAGTGAGCAGTTCTTC. Translating gives CASSQVLKTPGSQASEQFF. The whole variable domain, remainder taken from reference TRBV19 and TRBJ2-1, is DGGITQSPKYLFRKEGQNVTLSCEQNLNHDAMYWYRQDPGQGLRLIYYSQIVNDFQKGDIAEGYSVSREKKESFPLTVTSAQKNPTAFYLCASSQVLKTPGSQASEQFFGPGTRLTVL.